At least ten counts were recorded for the clone carrying this TCR beta chain. Its antigen is not known. The data were taken from a study of response to subunit inactivated influenza vaccine. General study results and limits: Researchers suggested that each seasonal influenza vaccination recruits few new T cells.

TCRdb reprocessed the RT-PCR reads with MiXCR, giving one entry per CDR3 protein. This sample has just over 300,000 distinct CDR3 sequences, with less than 25% found just once. The sequence came from a man aged 50-75 years who received an inactivated influenza vaccine. Material: PBMCs from blood, obtained 21 months after vaccination.

CDR3 coding DNA: TGTGCCAGCAGCCCAAGGACAGGAAGTAGTGGCTACACCTTC. This sequence encodes CASSPRTGSSGYTF. The chain recombines TRBV7-8 with TRBJ1-2; 7 bases align to TRBD1. V was clipped by 5 bases and J by 7 bases; unmatched bases: 10. The CDR3 totals 14 residues. Per germline, CDR1 SGHVS and CDR2 FQNEAQ.